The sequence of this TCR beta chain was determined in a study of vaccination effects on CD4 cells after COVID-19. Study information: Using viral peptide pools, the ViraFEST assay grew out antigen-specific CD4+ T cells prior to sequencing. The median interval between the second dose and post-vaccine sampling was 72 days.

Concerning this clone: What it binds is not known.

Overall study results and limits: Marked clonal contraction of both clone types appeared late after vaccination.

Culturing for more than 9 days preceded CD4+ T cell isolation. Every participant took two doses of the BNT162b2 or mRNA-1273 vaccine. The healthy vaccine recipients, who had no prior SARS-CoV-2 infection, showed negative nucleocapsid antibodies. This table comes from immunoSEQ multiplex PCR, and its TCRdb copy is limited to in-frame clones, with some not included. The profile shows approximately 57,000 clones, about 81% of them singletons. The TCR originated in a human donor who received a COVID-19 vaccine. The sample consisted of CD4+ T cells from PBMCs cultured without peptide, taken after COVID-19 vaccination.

CDR3 sequence (DNA): TGTGCCAGCAGTTTCGGACTAGCGGGGTGGACAGATACGCAGTATTTT. Amino acid sequence: CASSFGLAGWTDTQYF. This chain uses TRBV6-6 with TRBJ2-3, with TRBD2 identical over 12 bases. CDR3 length equals 16 residues. Germline CDR1 is MNHNY and CDR2 is SVGAGI (reference sequence). The junction had 5 bases not matched to a gene; V was cut back by 4 bases and J by 3 bases.